This is a list of T cell receptor beta chains from one sample in a study of blood T cells in healthy people across ages. TCRdb re-derived calls from the 5' RACE reads in MiXCR, one entry per CDR3 protein. This table has approximately 350,000 distinct CDR3 sequences, roughly half appearing once. Sequencing was carried out using blood. These receptors all stem from a man in his 60s in good health. Both conserved end residues are part of each CDR3.

V gene	J gene	CDR3 protein
TRBV11-2	TRBJ2-5	CASSLDSGRLETQYF
TRBV4-1	TRBJ2-2	CASSQGGLMDGELFF
TRBV7-2	.	CASSLGSPYNEQYF
TRBV30	TRBJ2-4	CAWNRDGAKNIQYF
TRBV3-1	TRBJ2-1	CASSQRGPNEQFF
TRBV29-1	TRBJ2-1	CSVDPTRLRSGNEQFF
TRBV7-2	TRBJ1-5	CASSTQGLSNQPQHF
TRBV20-1	TRBJ2-7	CSAGTSGTSSEQYF
TRBV7-2	TRBJ2-7	CASSLVGLADYEQYF
TRBV7-2	TRBJ2-3	CASSQAASDTQYF
TRBV4-2	TRBJ2-5	CASSRPDGGSVETQYF
TRBV14	TRBJ2-5	CASSPRSGYQYF
TRBV5-1	TRBJ2-1	CAGSLEAASYNEQFF
TRBV18	TRBJ2-5	CASSLGTGTWETQYF
TRBV2	TRBJ2-7	CASSEGPPYEQYF
TRBV15	TRBJ2-1	CATSRAWNEQFF
TRBV7-2	TRBJ2-2	CASSSQRVEGELFF
TRBV20-1	TRBJ2-3	CSARGVAGGPDTQYF
TRBV9	TRBJ2-3	CGSSVEGLAQSTQYF
TRBV5-1	TRBJ1-6	CASSRGPPGRSPLHF
TRBV29-1	TRBJ2-5	CSVVLLRLAGQETQYF
TRBV5-5	TRBJ2-3	CASSFPRFSTDTQYF
TRBV5-1	TRBJ2-5	CASSLGTTQESQYF
TRBV20-1	TRBJ2-1	CSASGTEDNEQFF
TRBV20-1	TRBJ2-1	CSARGREYNEQFF
TRBV28	TRBJ1-2	CASSLFKGQGATGYTF
TRBV20-1	TRBJ2-7	CSAAGLPSYEQYF
TRBV5-1	TRBJ2-7	CASSDRDTTSYEQYF
TRBV27	TRBJ2-1	CASTTGVAGVNEQFF
TRBV4-1	TRBJ2-6	CASSQDSHSSGANVLTF
TRBV6-5	TRBJ2-7	CASMFTSGSYEQYF
TRBV15	TRBJ2-1	CATSRDFGHEQFF
TRBV20-1	TRBJ1-2	CSARDKGTAYGYTF